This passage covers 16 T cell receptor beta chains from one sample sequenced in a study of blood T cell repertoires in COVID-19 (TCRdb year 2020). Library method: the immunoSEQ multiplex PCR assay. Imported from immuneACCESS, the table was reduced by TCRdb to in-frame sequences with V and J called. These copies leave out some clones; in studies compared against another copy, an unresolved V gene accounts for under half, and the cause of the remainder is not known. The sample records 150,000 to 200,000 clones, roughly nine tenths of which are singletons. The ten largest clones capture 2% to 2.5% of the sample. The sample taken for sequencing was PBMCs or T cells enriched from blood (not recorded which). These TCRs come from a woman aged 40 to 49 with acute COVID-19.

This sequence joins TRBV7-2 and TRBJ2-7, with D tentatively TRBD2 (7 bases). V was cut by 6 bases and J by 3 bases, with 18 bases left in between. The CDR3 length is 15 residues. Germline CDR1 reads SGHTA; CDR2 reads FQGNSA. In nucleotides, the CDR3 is TGTGCCAGCAGACTGGGGGGGCTGGGAAGCTACGAGCAGTACTTC. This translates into CASRLGGLGSYEQYF. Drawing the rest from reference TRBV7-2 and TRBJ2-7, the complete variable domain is GAGVSQSPSNKVTEKGKDVELRCDPISGHTALYWYRQSLGQGLEFLIYFQGNSAPDKSGLPSDRFSAERTGGSVSTLTIQRTQQEDSAVYLCASRLGGLGSYEQYFGPGTRLTVT.

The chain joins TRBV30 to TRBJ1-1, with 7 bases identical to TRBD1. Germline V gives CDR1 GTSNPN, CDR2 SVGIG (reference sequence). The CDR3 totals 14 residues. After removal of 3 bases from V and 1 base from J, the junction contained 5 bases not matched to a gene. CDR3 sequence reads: CAWSAGTANTEAFF. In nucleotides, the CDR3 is TGTGCCTGGAGCGCCGGGACAGCGAACACTGAAGCTTTCTTT.

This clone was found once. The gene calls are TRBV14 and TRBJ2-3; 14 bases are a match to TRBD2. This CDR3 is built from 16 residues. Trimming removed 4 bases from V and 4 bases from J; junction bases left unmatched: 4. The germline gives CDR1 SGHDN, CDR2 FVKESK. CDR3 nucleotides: TGTGCCAGCAGCCCCCCGACTAGCGGGGGGGCAGATACGCAGTATTTT. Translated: CASSPPTSGGADTQYF.

The CDR3 coding sequence is TGTGCCAGCAGTTTAAATAGGGACTATTCACCCCTCCACTTT. It specifies CASSLNRDYSPLHF. The rearrangement joins TRBV27 to TRBJ1-6; D is perhaps TRBD1 (5 bases). This CDR3 spans 14 amino acids. Between the trimmed V and J ends, which lost 2 bases and 8 bases, there was a span of 10 bases. Germline loops: CDR1 MNHEY, CDR2 SMNVEV (reference sequence).

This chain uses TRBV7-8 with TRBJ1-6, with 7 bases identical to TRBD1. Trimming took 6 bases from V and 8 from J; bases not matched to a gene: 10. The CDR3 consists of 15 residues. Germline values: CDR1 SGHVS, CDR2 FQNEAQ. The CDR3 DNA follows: TGTGCCAGCAGAATCTTCGGACAGGCGGATTCACCCCTCCACTTT. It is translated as CASRIFGQADSPLHF.

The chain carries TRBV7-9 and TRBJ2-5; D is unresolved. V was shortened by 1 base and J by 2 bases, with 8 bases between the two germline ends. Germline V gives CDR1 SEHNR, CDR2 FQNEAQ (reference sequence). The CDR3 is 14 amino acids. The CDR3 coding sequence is TGTGCCAGCAGCTTAGAAAGTACACAAGAGACCCAGTACTTC. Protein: CASSLESTQETQYF. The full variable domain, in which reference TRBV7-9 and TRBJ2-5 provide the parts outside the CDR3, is DTGVSQNPRHKITKRGQNVTFRCDPISEHNRLYWYRQTLGQGPEFLTYFQNEAQLEKSRLLSDRFSAERPKGSFSTLEIQRTEQGDSAMYLCASSLESTQETQYFGPGTRLLVL.

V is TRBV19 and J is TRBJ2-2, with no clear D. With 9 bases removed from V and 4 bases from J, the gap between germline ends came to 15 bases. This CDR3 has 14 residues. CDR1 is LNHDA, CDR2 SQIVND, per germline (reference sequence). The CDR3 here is CASAREVFTGELFF. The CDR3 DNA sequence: TGTGCCAGCGCCCGTGAGGTATTCACCGGGGAGCTGTTTTTT. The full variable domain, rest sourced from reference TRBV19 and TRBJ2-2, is DGGITQSPKYLFRKEGQNVTLSCEQNLNHDAMYWYRQDPGQGLRLIYYSQIVNDFQKGDIAEGYSVSREKKESFPLTVTSAQKNPTAFYLCASAREVFTGELFFGEGSRLTVL.

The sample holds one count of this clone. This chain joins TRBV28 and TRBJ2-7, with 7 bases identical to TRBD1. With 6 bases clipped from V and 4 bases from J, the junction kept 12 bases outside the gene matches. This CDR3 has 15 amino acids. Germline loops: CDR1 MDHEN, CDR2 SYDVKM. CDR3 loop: CASRPDRVKVYEQYF. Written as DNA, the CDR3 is TGTGCCAGCAGACCAGACAGGGTTAAAGTTTACGAGCAGTACTTC.

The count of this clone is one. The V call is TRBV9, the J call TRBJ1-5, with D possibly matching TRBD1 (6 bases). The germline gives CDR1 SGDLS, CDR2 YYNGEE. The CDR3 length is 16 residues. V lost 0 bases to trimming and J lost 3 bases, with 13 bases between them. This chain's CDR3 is CASSVGADSVNQPQHF. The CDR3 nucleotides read TGTGCCAGCAGCGTAGGCGCGGACAGCGTCAATCAGCCCCAGCATTTT.

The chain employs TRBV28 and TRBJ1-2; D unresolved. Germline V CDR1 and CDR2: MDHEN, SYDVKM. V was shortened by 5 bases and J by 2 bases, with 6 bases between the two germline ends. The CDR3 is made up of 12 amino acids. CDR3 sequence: CASSPSNYGYTF. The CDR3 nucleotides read TGTGCCAGCAGTCCGTCCAACTATGGCTACACCTTC.

The CDR3 nucleotides read TGTGCCAGCAGGGGGGCGGACTTCTATGGCTACACCTTC. As protein: CASRGADFYGYTF. V and J are TRBV11-2 and TRBJ1-2, with D perhaps matching TRBD1 (6 bases). The CDR3 is made up of 13 amino acids. Germline loops: CDR1 SGHAT, CDR2 FQNNGV. V was trimmed by 6 bases and J by 4 bases, leaving 12 bases between them.

The CDR3 sequence: CASRTGDYNYGYTF. Here the CDR3 DNA reads TGTGCCAGCAGGACAGGGGACTATAACTATGGCTACACCTTC. The gene calls are TRBV28 and TRBJ1-2; 8 bases fit TRBD1. This CDR3 is built from 14 residues. In germline, CDR1 is MDHEN, CDR2 SYDVKM. The junction had 4 bases not matched to a gene; V was cut back by 6 bases and J by 1 base.

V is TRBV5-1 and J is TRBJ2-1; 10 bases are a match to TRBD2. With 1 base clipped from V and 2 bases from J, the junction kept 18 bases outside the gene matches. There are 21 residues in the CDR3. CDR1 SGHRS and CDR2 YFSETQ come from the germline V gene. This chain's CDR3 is CASSLSGGGGSSGSAYNEQFF. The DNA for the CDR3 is TGCGCCAGCAGCTTGTCTGGGGGCGGGGGTTCTAGCGGGAGTGCCTACAATGAGCAGTTCTTC.

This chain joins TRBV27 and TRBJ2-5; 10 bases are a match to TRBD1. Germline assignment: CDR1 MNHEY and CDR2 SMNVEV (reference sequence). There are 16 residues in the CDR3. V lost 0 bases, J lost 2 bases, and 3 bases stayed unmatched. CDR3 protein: CASSLSDRGRQETQYF. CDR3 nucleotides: TGTGCCAGCAGTTTATCGGACAGGGGGAGGCAAGAGACCCAGTACTTC.

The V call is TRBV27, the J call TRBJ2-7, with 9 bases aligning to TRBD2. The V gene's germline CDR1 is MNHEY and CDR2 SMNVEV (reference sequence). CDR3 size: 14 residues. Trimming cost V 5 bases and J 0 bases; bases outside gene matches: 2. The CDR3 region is CASSKAGGSYEQYF. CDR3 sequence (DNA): TGTGCCAGCAGTAAAGCGGGGGGCTCCTACGAGCAGTACTTC.

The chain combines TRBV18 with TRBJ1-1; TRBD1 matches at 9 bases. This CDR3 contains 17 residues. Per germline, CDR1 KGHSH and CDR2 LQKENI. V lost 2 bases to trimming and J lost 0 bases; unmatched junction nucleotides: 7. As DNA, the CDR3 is TGTGCCAGCTCACCAACAAGGGACAGGGTTTTGAACACTGAAGCTTTCTTT. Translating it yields CASSPTRDRVLNTEAFF. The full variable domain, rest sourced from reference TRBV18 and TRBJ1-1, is NAGVMQNPRHLVRRRGQEARLRCSPMKGHSHVYWYRQLPEEGLKFMVYLQKENIIDESGMPKERFSAEFPKEGPSILRIQQVVRGDSAAYFCASSPTRDRVLNTEAFFGQGTRLTVV.